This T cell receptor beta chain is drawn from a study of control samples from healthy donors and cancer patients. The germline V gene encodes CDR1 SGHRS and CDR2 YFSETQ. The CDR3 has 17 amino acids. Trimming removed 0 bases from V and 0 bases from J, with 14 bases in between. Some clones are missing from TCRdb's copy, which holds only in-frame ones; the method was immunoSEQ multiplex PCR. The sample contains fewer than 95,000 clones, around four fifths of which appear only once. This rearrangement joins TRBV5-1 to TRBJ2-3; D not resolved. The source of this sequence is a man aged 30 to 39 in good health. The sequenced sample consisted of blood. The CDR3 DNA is TGCGCCAGCAGCTTGGGGGTCCGCACCGCTAGCACAGATACGCAGTATTTT. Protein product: CASSLGVRTASTDTQYF.